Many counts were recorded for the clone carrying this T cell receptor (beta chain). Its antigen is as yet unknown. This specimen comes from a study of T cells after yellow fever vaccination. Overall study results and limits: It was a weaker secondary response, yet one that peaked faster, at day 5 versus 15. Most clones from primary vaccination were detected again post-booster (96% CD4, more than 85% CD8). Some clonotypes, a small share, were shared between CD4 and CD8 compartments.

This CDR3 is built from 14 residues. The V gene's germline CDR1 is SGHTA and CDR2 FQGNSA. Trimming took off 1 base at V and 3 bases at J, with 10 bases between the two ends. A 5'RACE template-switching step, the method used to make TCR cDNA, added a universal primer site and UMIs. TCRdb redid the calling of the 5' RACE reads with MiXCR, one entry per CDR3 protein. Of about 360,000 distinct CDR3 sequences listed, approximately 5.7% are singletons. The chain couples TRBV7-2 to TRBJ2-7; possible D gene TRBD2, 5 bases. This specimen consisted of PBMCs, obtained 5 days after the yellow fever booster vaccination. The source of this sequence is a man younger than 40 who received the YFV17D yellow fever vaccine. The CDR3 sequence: CASSLDPSNYEQYF. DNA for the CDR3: TGTGCCAGCAGCTTAGATCCTAGCAACTACGAGCAGTACTTC.